This T cell receptor beta chain was sequenced during a study of shared clonotypes between healthy human individuals. General study points: Across subsets, estimated richness was generally greater for naive than for memory populations.

This CDR3 region has 16 residues. For this clone: Its antigen is still unknown.

The data were produced by immunoSEQ multiplex PCR, yet TCRdb's version contains in-frame clones alone and is incomplete. The repertoire holds more than 900,000 clones, around 78% seen once, with roughly 0.62% in the top ten. The chain joins TRBV21-1 to TRBJ2-7; the D call TRBD2 from the table was never checked on the DNA. TRBV21-1 is recorded as a pseudogene. The receptor's source is a man aged 18 to 35 in good health. Some clones in this sample may be carry-over from other donors' samples. The sequencing sample was made of memory CD4+ T cells from PBMCs. Subset of the sample: CD45RA-negative fraction. The CDR3 region is CASSKECGTISYEQYF. The CDR3 bases are TGTGCCAGCAGCAAAGAATGCGGGACCATCTCCTACGAGCAGTACTTC.